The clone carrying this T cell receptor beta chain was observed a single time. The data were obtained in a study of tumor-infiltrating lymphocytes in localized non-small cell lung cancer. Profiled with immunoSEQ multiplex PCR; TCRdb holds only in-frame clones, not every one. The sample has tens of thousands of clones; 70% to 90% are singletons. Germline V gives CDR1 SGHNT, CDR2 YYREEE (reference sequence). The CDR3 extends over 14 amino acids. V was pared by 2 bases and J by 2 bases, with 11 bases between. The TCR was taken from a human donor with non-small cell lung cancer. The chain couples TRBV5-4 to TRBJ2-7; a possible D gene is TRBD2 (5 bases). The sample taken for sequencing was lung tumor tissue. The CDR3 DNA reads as TGTGCCAGCAGCTTCGAGGGCCTCACCTACGAGCAGTACTTC. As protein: CASSFEGLTYEQYF.